This T cell receptor beta chain was identified in a study of blood T cell repertoires in COVID-19. In terms of age and location, participants ranged from roughly 18 to 90 years and lived in about 25 US areas. Data came from immunoSEQ multiplex PCR; TCRdb stores just in-frame clones and leaves some out. The table lists about 300,000 clones, around 90% of them singletons, with roughly 5% in the top ten. The V gene lost 3 bases and the J gene lost 5 bases, with 14 bases spanning the gap. Germline V lookup: CDR1 SGHRS, CDR2 YFSETQ. The CDR3 runs to 14 residues. This receptor was taken from a man aged 55 to 69 who had recovered from COVID-19. Specimen: PBMCs or T cells enriched from blood (not recorded which). This sequence joins TRBV5-1 and TRBJ2-5, with a possible D match to TRBD2 (7 bases). The CDR3 spells CASSSPRGLETQYF. CDR3 nucleotide sequence: TGCGCCAGCAGCTCCCCGCGGGGGCTGGAGACCCAGTACTTC.